The sequence of this TCR beta chain was determined in a study of CD8 T cells in Susac syndrome. Looking at the study overall: Clinically active disease was present in about 6 of the sequenced Susac syndrome patients. Eight of these patients were in remission. Study-wide results and limits: The CD4+ T cell repertoires of Susac syndrome were found to show no clonal expansion.

The diagnostic criteria for definite or probable disease, as recently defined, were met by the patients with Susac syndrome. Notes on this clonotype: No antigen is known for it.

RNA amounts of roughly 0.45 to 1 ug underwent reverse transcription with random hexamers. MiXCR, applied by TCRdb to the immunoSEQ multiplex PCR reads, yields one record per CDR3 protein. The sample lists some 110,000 distinct CDR3 sequences; nearly 96% were seen once. Sequenced: CD4+ T cells from PBMCs. The source of this sequence is a human donor with Susac syndrome.

The CDR3 nucleotides read TGCAGCGTTGAACGGTTGTCGGACCGGGGCGGCTACACCTTC. It specifies CSVERLSDRGGYTF. This rearrangement joins TRBV29-1 to TRBJ1-2, with D perhaps matching TRBD1 (5 bases). The CDR3 sequence is 14 residues long. Germline CDR1 reads SQVTM; CDR2 reads ANQGSEA. Trimming took 2 bases from V and 8 from J, leaving 18 bases between them.